The present entry profiles one TCR beta chain with its context. The sample is drawn from a study of blood T cell repertoires in COVID-19. With V trimmed by 3 bases and J by 1 base, 1 base remained unmatched. The CDR3 is 14 residues long. The germline CDR1 and CDR2 sequences are KGHSH and LQKENI. Source study methods: From reference gene primer amplification, estimates of nucleated cell counts were derived. Method: immunoSEQ multiplex PCR; TCRdb's copy keeps in-frame clones and lacks some. The V and J calls and the clone size are those of that table, but D and trimming were determined from the DNA. There are 110,000 or so clones in the sample; around 85% occur only once, and 2.5% to 3% lies in the top ten.

The chain uses TRBV18 and TRBJ2-3, with 7 bases that match TRBD1. The sample taken for sequencing was peripheral blood. This TCR was recovered from a man in his forties or fifties with acute or convalescent COVID-19. CDR3: CASSPGQGTDTQYF. The DNA of the CDR3 is TGTGCCAGCTCACCCGGACAGGGCACAGATACGCAGTATTTT.